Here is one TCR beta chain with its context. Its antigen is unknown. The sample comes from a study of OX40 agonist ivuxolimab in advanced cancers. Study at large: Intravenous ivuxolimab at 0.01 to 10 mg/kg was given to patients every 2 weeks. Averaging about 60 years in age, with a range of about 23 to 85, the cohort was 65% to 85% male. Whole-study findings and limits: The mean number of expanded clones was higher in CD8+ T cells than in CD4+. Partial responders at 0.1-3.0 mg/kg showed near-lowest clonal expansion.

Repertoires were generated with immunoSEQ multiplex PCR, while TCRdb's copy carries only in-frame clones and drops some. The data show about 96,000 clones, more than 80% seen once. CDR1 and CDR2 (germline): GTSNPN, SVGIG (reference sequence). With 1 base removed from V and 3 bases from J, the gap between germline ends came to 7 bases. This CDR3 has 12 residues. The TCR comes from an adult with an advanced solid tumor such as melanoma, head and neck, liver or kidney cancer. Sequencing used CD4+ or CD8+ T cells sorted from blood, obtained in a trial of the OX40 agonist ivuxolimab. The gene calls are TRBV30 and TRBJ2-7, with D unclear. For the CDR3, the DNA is TGTGCCTGGAGTGAGGGCCTCTACGAGCAGTACTTC. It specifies CAWSEGLYEQYF.